Included here is one T cell receptor beta chain sequence, with context. No antigen is known for it. The CDR3 spans 18 residues. The germline gives CDR1 SGHDN, CDR2 FVKESK. Deletions cut 1 base from V and 1 base from J, with 17 bases between. The data stem from a study of identical twins. TCRdb analysed the 5' RACE reads with MiXCR anew, one entry per CDR3 protein. The sample has about 700,000 distinct CDR3 sequences, 8.5% to 9.5% seen once; the top ten hold about 0.98%. General study points: Beta clonotypes that were abundant in cord blood contained fewer insertions, a pattern absent from memory repertoires. An excess of low generation probability was shown by twin-shared out-of-frame alpha sequences. Researchers reported weaker excess twin sharing in beta out-of-frame sequences.

These data also featured in a second study, about yellow fever vaccine responses in identical twins.

This clonotype was sampled from a woman aged 18-29 years in good health. Sequencing input: PBMCs. This chain joins TRBV14 and TRBJ2-1; the D gene is possibly TRBD1 (6 bases). This CDR3 reads CASSQVAPGVGSYNEQFF. CDR3 DNA: TGTGCCAGCAGCCAAGTTGCCCCAGGGGTCGGATCCTACAATGAGCAGTTCTTC.